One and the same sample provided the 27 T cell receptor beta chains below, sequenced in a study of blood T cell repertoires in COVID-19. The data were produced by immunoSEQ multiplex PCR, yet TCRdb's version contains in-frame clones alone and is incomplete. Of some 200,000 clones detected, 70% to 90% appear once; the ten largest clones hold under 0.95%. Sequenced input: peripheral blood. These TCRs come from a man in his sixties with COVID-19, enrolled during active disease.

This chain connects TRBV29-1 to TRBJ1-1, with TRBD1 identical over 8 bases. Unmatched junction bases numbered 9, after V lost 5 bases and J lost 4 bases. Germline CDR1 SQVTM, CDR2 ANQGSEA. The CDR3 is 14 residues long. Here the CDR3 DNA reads TGCAGCGTTAAAGTGGGACAGGTCGGCACTGAAGCTTTCTTT. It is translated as CSVKVGQVGTEAFF.

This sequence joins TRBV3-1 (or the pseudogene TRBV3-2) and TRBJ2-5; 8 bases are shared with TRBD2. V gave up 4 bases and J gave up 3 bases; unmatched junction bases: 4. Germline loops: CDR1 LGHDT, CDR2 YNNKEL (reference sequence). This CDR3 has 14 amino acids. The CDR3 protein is CASSLRSGEETQYF. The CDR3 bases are TGTGCCAGCAGCCTCCGTAGCGGGGAAGAGACCCAGTACTTC.

In DNA form, the CDR3 reads TGCGCCAGCACCCAAGAGGTGCACTCCTACGAGCAGTACTTC. Translated, it gives CASTQEVHSYEQYF. The J gene is TRBJ2-7, the V gene TRBV5-1; no clear D gene. The CDR3 is 14 amino acids. V lost 6 bases, J lost 0 bases, and 13 bases lay in between. CDR1 is SGHRS and CDR2 is YFSETQ in the germline V gene.

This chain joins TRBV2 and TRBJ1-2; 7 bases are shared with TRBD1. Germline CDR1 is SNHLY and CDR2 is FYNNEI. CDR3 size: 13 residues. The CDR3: CASSPDRVGGYTF. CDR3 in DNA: TGTGCATCCTCCCCTGACAGGGTCGGAGGCTACACCTTC.

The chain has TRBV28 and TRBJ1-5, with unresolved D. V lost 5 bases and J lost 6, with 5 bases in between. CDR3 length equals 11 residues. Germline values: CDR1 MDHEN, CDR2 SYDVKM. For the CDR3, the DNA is TGTGCCAGCAGTGTTAGTCAGCCCCAGCATTTT. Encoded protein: CASSVSQPQHF. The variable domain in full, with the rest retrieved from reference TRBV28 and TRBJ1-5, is DVKVTQSSRYLVKRTGEKVFLECVQDMDHENMFWYRQDPGLGLRLIYFSYDVKMKEKGDIPEGYSVSREKKERFSLILESASTNQTSMYLCASSVSQPQHFGDGTRLSIL.

The CDR3 is CASSAWETNTEAFF. The CDR3 coding sequence is TGTGCCAGCAGTGCGTGGGAGACGAACACTGAAGCTTTCTTT. This chain links TRBV2 with TRBJ1-1; D gene uncertain. The CDR3 consists of 14 residues. Trimming left V 4 bases short and J 1 base short, with 10 bases between. Germline V gene data show CDR1 as SNHLY and CDR2 as FYNNEI.

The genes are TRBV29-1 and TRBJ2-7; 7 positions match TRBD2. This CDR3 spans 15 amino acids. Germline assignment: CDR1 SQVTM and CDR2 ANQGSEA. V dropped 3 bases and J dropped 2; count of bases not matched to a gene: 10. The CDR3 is CSVEGEAGSPYEQYF. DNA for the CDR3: TGCAGCGTTGAGGGGGAAGCGGGATCCCCCTACGAGCAGTACTTC.

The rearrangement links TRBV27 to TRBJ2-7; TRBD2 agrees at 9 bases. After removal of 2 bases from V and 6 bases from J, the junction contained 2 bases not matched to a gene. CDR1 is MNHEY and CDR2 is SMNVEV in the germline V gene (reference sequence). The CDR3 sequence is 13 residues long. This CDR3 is CASSLELAGEQYF. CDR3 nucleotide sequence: TGTGCCAGCAGTTTAGAACTAGCGGGCGAGCAGTACTTC.

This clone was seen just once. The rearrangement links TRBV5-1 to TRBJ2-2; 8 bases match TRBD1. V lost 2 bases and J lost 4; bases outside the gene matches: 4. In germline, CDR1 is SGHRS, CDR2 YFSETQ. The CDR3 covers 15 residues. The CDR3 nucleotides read TGCGCCAGCAGCTTTCGGACAGGGAGCACCGGGGAGCTGTTTTTT. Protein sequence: CASSFRTGSTGELFF.

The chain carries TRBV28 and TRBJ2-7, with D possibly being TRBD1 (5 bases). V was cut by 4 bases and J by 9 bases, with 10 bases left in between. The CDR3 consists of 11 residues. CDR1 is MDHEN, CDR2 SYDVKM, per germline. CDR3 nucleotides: TGTGCCAGCAGTTACAGGAATGGGCAGTACTTC. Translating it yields CASSYRNGQYF.

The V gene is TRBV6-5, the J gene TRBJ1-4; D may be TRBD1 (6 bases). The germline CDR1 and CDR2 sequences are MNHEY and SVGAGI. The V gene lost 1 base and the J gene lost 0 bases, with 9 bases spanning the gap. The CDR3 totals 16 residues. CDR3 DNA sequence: TGTGCCAGCAGTTACTGGCCAGGGGCAACTAATGAAAAACTGTTTTTT. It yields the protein CASSYWPGATNEKLFF.

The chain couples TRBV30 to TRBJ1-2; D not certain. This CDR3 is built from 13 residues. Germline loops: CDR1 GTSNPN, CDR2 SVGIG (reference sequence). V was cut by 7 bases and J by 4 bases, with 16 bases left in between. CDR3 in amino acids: CALTDRGGYGYTF. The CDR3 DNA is TGTGCCTTAACCGACCGGGGTGGCTATGGCTACACCTTC.

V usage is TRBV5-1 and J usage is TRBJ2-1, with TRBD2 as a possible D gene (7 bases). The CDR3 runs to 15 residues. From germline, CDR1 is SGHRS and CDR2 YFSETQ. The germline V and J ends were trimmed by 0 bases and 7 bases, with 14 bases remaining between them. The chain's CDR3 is CASSLAPGGMNEQFF. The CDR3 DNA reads TGCGCCAGCAGCTTGGCCCCGGGGGGCATGAATGAGCAGTTCTTC.

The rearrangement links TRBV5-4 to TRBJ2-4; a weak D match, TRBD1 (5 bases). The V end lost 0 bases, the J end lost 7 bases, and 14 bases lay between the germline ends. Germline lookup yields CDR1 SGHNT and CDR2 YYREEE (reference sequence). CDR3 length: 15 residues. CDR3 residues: CASSLASQPGNIQYF. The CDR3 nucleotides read TGTGCCAGCAGCTTGGCGTCCCAGCCAGGGAACATTCAGTACTTC.

The CDR3 nucleotides are TGTGCCAGCAGCCAAGAGACAGGGGAGGAAAAACTGTTTTTT. This encodes CASSQETGEEKLFF. This sequence joins TRBV4-2 and TRBJ1-4, with TRBD1 matching over 8 bases. The germline V gene has CDR1 LGHNA and CDR2 YNFKEQ. The CDR3 is 14 residues long. J gave up 8 bases and V 0 bases, and 2 bases lay outside the gene matches.

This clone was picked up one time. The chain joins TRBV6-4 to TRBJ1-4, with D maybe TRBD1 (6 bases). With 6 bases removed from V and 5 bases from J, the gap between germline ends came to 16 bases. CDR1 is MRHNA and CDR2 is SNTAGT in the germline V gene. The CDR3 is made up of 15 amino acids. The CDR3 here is CASSAEGGMNEKLFF. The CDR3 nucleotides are TGTGCCAGCAGCGCCGAGGGGGGGATGAATGAAAAACTGTTTTTT.

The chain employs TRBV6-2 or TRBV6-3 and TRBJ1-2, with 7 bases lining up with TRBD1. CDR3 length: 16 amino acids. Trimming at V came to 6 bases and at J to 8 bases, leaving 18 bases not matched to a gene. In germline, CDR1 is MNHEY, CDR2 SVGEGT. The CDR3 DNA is TGTGCCAGCAGCCGAGGACAGGTCCGTGCAACAGCGGGCTACACCTTC. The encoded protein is CASSRGQVRATAGYTF.

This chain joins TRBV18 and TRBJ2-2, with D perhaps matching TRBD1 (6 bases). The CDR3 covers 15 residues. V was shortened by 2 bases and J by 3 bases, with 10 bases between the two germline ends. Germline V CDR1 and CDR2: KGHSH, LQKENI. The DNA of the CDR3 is TGTGCCAGCTCACCAGCAGGGGCTTACACCGGGGAGCTGTTTTTT. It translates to CASSPAGAYTGELFF. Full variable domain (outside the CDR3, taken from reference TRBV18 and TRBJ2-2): NAGVMQNPRHLVRRRGQEARLRCSPMKGHSHVYWYRQLPEEGLKFMVYLQKENIIDESGMPKERFSAEFPKEGPSILRIQQVVRGDSAAYFCASSPAGAYTGELFFGEGSRLTVL.

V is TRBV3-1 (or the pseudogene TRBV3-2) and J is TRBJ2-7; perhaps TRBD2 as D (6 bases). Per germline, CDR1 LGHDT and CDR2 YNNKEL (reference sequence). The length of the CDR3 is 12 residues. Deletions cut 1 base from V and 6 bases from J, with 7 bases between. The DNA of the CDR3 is TGTGCCAGCAGCCAAGGACTAGTCGAGCAGTACTTC. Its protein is CASSQGLVEQYF.

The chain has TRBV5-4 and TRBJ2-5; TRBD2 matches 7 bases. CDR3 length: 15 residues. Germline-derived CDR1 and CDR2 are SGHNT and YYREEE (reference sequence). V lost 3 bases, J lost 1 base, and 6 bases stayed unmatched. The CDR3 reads CASSWEGPLQETQYF. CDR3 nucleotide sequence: TGTGCCAGCAGCTGGGAGGGACCGCTCCAAGAGACCCAGTACTTC. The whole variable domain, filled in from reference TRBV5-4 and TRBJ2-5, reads ETGVTQSPTHLIKTRGQQVTLRCSSQSGHNTVSWYQQALGQGPQFIFQYYREEENGRGNFPPRFSGLQFPNYSSELNVNALELDDSALYLCASSWEGPLQETQYFGPGTRLLVL.

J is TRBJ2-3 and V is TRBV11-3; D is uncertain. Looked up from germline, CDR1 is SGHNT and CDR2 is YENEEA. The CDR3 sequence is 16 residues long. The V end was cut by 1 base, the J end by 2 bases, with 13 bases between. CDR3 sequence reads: CASSLGGFGVTDTQYF. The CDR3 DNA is TGTGCCAGCAGCTTAGGTGGGTTTGGAGTCACAGATACGCAGTATTTT.

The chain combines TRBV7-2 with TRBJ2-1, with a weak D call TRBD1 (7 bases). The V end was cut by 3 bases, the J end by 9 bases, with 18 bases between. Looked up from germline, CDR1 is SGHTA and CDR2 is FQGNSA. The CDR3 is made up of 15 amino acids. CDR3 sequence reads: CASSLTGRGFAEQFF. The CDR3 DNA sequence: TGTGCCAGCAGCTTGACAGGGCGGGGTTTCGCTGAGCAGTTCTTC.

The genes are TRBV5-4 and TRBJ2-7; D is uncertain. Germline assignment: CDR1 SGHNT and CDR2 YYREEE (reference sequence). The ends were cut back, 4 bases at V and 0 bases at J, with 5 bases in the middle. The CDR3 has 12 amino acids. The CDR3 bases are TGTGCCAGCAGCCGCTACTCCTACGAGCAGTACTTC. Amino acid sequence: CASSRYSYEQYF.

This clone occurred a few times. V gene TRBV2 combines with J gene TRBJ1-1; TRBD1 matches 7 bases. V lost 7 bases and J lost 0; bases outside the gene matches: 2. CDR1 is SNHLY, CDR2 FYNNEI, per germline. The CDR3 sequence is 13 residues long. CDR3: CASKGQMNTEAFF. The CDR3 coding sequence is TGTGCCAGCAAGGGACAGATGAACACTGAAGCTTTCTTT. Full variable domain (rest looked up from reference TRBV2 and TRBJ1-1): EPEVTQTPSHQVTQMGQEVILRCVPISNHLYFYWYRQILGQKVEFLVSFYNNEISEKSEIFDDQFSVERPDGSNFTLKIRSTKLEDSAMYFCASKGQMNTEAFFGQGTRLTVV.

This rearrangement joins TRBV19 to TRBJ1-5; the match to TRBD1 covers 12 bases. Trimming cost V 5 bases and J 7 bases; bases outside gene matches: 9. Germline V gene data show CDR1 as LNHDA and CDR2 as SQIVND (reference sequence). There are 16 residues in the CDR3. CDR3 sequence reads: CASSYLGTGGRQPQHF. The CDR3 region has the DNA TGTGCCAGTAGTTACCTCGGGACAGGGGGCAGACAGCCCCAGCATTTT.

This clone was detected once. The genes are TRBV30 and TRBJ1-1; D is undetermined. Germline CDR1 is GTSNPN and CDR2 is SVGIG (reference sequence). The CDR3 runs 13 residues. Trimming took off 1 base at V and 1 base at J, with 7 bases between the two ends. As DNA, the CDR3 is TGTGCCTGGAGTGCCCTAGCGAACACTGAAGCTTTCTTT. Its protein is CAWSALANTEAFF.

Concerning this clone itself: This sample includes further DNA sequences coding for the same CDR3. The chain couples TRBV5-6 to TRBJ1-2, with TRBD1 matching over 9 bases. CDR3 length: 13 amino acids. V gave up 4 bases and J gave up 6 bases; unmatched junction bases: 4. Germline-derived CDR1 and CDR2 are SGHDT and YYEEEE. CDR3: CASSLRQGDGYTF. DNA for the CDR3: TGTGCCAGCAGCCTAAGACAGGGGGATGGCTACACCTTC.